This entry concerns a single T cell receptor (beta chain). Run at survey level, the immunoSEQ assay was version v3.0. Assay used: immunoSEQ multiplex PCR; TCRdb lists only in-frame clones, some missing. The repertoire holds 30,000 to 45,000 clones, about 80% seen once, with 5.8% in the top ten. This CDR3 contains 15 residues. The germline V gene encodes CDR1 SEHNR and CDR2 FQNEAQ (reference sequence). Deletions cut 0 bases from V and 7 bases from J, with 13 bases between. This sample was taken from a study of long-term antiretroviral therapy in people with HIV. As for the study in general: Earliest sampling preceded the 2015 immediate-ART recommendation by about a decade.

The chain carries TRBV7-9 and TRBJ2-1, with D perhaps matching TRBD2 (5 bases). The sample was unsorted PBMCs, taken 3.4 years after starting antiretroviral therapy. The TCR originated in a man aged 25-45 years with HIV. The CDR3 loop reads CASSLAGVIRNEQFF. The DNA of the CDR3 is TGTGCCAGCAGCTTAGCGGGAGTGATTCGTAATGAGCAGTTCTTC.